This entry is about one T cell receptor (beta chain). Antigen unknown. These data originate in a study of CD8 T cells in ankylosing spondylitis. Study results and limitations: Those disease-linked clones were CD8+; they were also relatively rare in peripheral blood. A motif in TCR beta, a set of under ten highly homologous variants, appeared characteristic of ankylosing spondylitis blood. Several of the motif variants were reported before in synovial fluid and blood from reactive arthritis.

The germline gives CDR1 ENHRY, CDR2 SYGVKD. The CDR3 loop spans 12 amino acids. V dropped 2 bases and J dropped 6 bases, with 7 bases sitting between them. In making TCR beta libraries, quantitative 5'-RACE with molecular barcodes was used. Each CDR3 protein gets one entry after TCRdb re-called the 5' RACE reads with MiXCR. This repertoire shows approximately 500,000 distinct CDR3 sequences, roughly 13% found once; its top ten account for around 6.8%. The sequencing input was blood, either unsorted or a sorted T cell fraction (not recorded which). This TCR was recovered from a male donor with ankylosing spondylitis. The rearrangement links TRBV10-3 to TRBJ2-5; D gene unclear. The CDR3 is CAISEPEQTQYF. For the CDR3, the DNA is TGTGCCATCAGTGAGCCGGAACAGACCCAGTACTTC.